This TCR beta chain derives from a study of T cell repertoires in cytomegalovirus infection. The germline gives CDR1 LGHNA, CDR2 YSLEER. The CDR3 has 16 residues. V dropped 4 bases and J dropped 0 bases, with 15 bases sitting between them. TCRdb processed the reads anew with MiXCR; each CDR3 protein has one entry. The sample has some 170,000 distinct CDR3 sequences; approximately 18% are singletons. The clonotype originates from a human donor in good health (CMV status not recorded). Some clones in this sample may be carry-over from other donors' samples. The J gene is TRBJ1-1, the V gene TRBV4-3; D possibly corresponds to TRBD1 (5 bases). The sequencing sample was made of CD8+ T cells from PBMCs. In DNA form, the CDR3 reads TGCGCCAGCAGCCTCGGTGGGGGAACCTTGAACACTGAAGCTTTCTTT. Translating it yields CASSLGGGTLNTEAFF.